What follows is one T cell receptor beta chain and its context. Its specificity is not known. This record belongs to a study of beta chain features in type 1 diabetes. Looking at the study overall: Examination covered some 99,000,000 sorted cells spanning all samples.

The junction had 7 bases not matched to a gene; V was cut back by 7 bases and J by 4 bases. Per germline, CDR1 MDHEN and CDR2 SYDVKM. CDR3 length: 14 residues. Since all of the isolated RNA was reverse transcribed, expressed TCRB transcripts were what got sequenced. TCRdb's copy holds only in-frame clones and misses some; the assay was immunoSEQ multiplex PCR. The sample records over 100,000 clones, almost 40% being singletons. General observations from the study: Sequencing the cDNA could make cells with high TCR expression show up more than they should. Patients with type 1 diabetes carried fewer insertions and had more deletions at their VDJ junctions. Shortening that was moderate but significant affected the TCRB CDR3s of Type 1 diabetes patients in all four CD4+ subsets.

The V call is TRBV28, the J call TRBJ2-3; 8 bases are a match to TRBD1. The sample comprised stem cell memory CD4+ T cells from blood. The receptor comes from a young woman in good health. The CDR3 coding sequence is TGTGCCAGCACCCCAGGGGGCCCCGCAGATACGCAGTATTTT. It translates to CASTPGGPADTQYF.